The rows below give T cell receptor beta chains drawn from one sample of a study of CD8 T cells in Susac syndrome. From the immunoSEQ multiplex PCR reads, TCRdb called clonotypes with MiXCR, one entry per CDR3 protein. The profile shows about 140,000 distinct CDR3 sequences, about 95% of them singletons. The specimen was CD4+ T cells from PBMCs. These receptors were obtained from a human donor with multiple sclerosis. Each CDR3 is given with its conserved first and last residue. Each record gives: J gene, V gene, CDR3 protein.

>TRBJ2-2|TRBV20-1
CSASPFSGGSTGELFF
>TRBJ2-7|TRBV28
CATKGQRDVIYEQYF
>TRBJ2-6|TRBV11-1
CASSPTDGANVLTF
>TRBJ2-3|TRBV29-1
CSVVKLAGGQSTDTQYF
>TRBJ1-2|TRBV30
CAWPKGAYGYTF
>TRBJ2-7|TRBV5-1
CASSPNKSLAGGRYEQYF
>TRBJ2-7|TRBV19
CASSITGTGPYEQYF
>TRBJ1-2|TRBV20-1
CSAEDRGYTF
>TRBJ2-1|TRBV20-1
CSANPGTGVWGEQFF
>TRBJ2-7|TRBV28
CASSLPGQLYEQYF
>TRBJ1-1|TRBV19
CASSGTGRTEAFF
>TRBJ1-5|TRBV5-1
CASSLVPRDDSNQPQHF
>TRBJ1-6|TRBV20-1
CSPTGTGGNSPLHF
>TRBJ1-1|TRBV30
CACPISGNTEAFF
>TRBJ2-7|TRBV30
CAWSHGTSGAYEQYF
>TRBJ2-1|TRBV7-9
CASSLGGSIGNEQFF
>TRBJ2-7|TRBV6-5
CASGWDRAYEQYF
>TRBJ1-1|TRBV3-1
CASSQGQGKAEAFF
>TRBJ1-1|TRBV2
CASSLRDRGTTEAFF
>TRBJ2-1|TRBV9
CASSALAGGVDEQFF
>TRBJ2-5|TRBV6-5
CASSYSWDPRGVLSQYF
>TRBJ2-1|TRBV23-1
CASSQRTGNEQFF
>TRBJ2-7|TRBV29-1
CSVALAGEQYF
>TRBJ2-2|TRBV7-2
CASSLLGGTGELFF
>TRBJ1-1|TRBV5-1
CASSLVTGYMNTEAFF
>TRBJ1-5|TRBV27
CASKRNSNQPQHF
>TRBJ2-5|TRBV7-3
CASSPGAGETQYF
>TRBJ1-6|TRBV14
CASSQVRQGNSPLHF
>TRBJ2-1|TRBV18
CASSPRAPGQIYNEQFF
>TRBJ2-5|TRBV28
CASSLWGEETQYF
>TRBJ2-1|TRBV24-1
CATSTDRDRPYNEQFF
>TRBJ1-2|TRBV12-3/TRBV12-4
CASGNRAPGGYTF
>TRBJ2-7|TRBV12-3/TRBV12-4
CASSYPRRRSYEQYF
>TRBJ1-2|TRBV5-6
CASSPDRKQFYGYTF
>TRBJ2-3|TRBV20-1
CSAPGQLSTDTQYF
>TRBJ1-5|TRBV4-1
CASSQDEKTPKGNQPQHF
>TRBJ1-4|TRBV7-2
CASSRDPNEKLFF
>TRBJ2-2|TRBV9
CASSALLGGTGELFF
>TRBJ2-3|TRBV29-1
CSVDRLALGTDTQYF
>TRBJ1-5|TRBV20-1
CSARVGGAQQPQHF
>TRBJ1-2|TRBV3-1
CASTFAGQPFYGYTF
>TRBJ2-6|TRBV6-5
CASSYSPGGVSGANVLTF
>TRBJ1-5|TRBV28
CASRLPGFHQPQHF
>TRBJ1-1|TRBV28
CASSLITGAGGEAFF
>TRBJ2-1|TRBV12-5
CASGVSGRSDEQFF
>TRBJ2-1|TRBV27
CASSLSPVRLAERYNEQFF
>TRBJ2-7|TRBV14
CASSQGLGQGTYEQYF
>TRBJ2-5|TRBV27
CASSPRGGGKTTQYF
>TRBJ1-5|TRBV6-5
CASSPRQGNQPQHF